The 21 T cell receptor beta chains below come from one sample, sequenced in a study of shared clonotypes between healthy human individuals. Generated by immunoSEQ multiplex PCR, the TCRdb table keeps only in-frame clones and is missing some. The sample has about 2.1 million clones, 93% seen once. Naive CD8 populations comprised CD45RO-negative cells positively selected for CCR7, excluding terminally differentiated effector memory CD45RA+ cells. The sample comprised naive CD8+ T cells from PBMCs. The origin of the receptors is a man aged 18 to 30 in good health. Some clones in this sample may be carry-over from other donors' samples.

The CDR3 protein is CASSEVDFGRYGYTF. CDR3 coding DNA: TGTGCCAGCAGTGAAGTCGATTTCGGCCGCTATGGCTACACCTTC. The V and J genes are TRBV6-1 and TRBJ1-2, with unresolved D. Between the trimmed V and J ends, which lost 1 base and 4 bases, there was a span of 13 bases. Germline lookup yields CDR1 MNHNS and CDR2 SASEGT. This CDR3 region has 15 residues.

The V and J genes are TRBV2 and TRBJ2-1; D unclear. Germline CDR1 is SNHLY and CDR2 is FYNNEI. The CDR3 loop spans 14 amino acids. Trimming took off 5 bases at V and 6 bases at J, with 14 bases between the two ends. This chain's CDR3 is CASSPPTPGNEQFF. CDR3 bases: TGTGCCAGCAGTCCCCCCACCCCCGGCAATGAGCAGTTCTTC.

The rearrangement uses TRBV27 and TRBJ2-2, with D tentatively TRBD1 (6 bases). Trimming removed 5 bases from V and 0 bases from J, with 16 bases in between. Germline assignment: CDR1 MNHEY and CDR2 SMNVEV (reference sequence). There are 17 residues in the CDR3. This CDR3 is CASSLLMGHTNTGELFF. CDR3 in DNA: TGTGCCAGCAGTCTCCTGATGGGACATACGAACACCGGGGAGCTGTTTTTT.

This clone was recorded only once. The chain combines TRBV29-1 with TRBJ2-1; D perhaps matches TRBD2 (6 bases). The germline CDR1 and CDR2 sequences are SQVTM and ANQGSEA. Trimming stripped 3 bases from V and 4 bases from J, with 13 bases between. The length of the CDR3 is 14 residues. This CDR3 reads CSVESRGTYNEQFF. The CDR3 nucleotides read TGCAGCGTTGAGTCAAGAGGGACTTACAATGAGCAGTTCTTC.

The chain uses TRBV28 and TRBJ2-7, with D unresolved. The CDR3 runs to 14 residues. V was clipped by 1 base and J by 2 bases, with 9 bases between them. The germline V gene encodes CDR1 MDHEN and CDR2 SYDVKM. CDR3 in DNA: TGTGCCAGCAGTTTATTGACGGACCCCTACGAGCAGTACTTC. Its translation: CASSLLTDPYEQYF.

The chain couples TRBV27 to TRBJ2-7; D gene uncertain. The ends were cut back, 4 bases at V and 3 bases at J, with 10 bases in the middle. This CDR3 is built from 13 residues. Germline assignment: CDR1 MNHEY and CDR2 SMNVEV (reference sequence). As DNA, the CDR3 is TGTGCCAGCAGTTATGGCGTCGGCTACGAGCAGTACTTC. Amino acids: CASSYGVGYEQYF.

This rearrangement joins TRBV14 to TRBJ2-3; 10 positions agree with TRBD2. The CDR3 runs to 15 residues. The germline gives CDR1 SGHDN, CDR2 FVKESK. Losses at the gene ends were 4 bases for V and 6 bases for J; bases not matched to a gene: 7. The DNA of the CDR3 is TGTGCCAGCAGCCCATCTAGCGGGAGCTGGGATACGCAGTATTTT. This encodes CASSPSSGSWDTQYF. The variable domain in full, completed from reference TRBV14 and TRBJ2-3, reads EAGVTQFPSHSVIEKGQTVTLRCDPISGHDNLYWYRRVMGKEIKFLLHFVKESKQDESGMPNNRFLAERTGGTYSTLKVQPAELEDSGVYFCASSPSSGSWDTQYFGPGTRLTVL.

The rearrangement links TRBV28 to TRBJ2-3; D is perhaps TRBD2 (5 bases). With 3 bases removed from V and 6 bases from J, the gap between germline ends came to 19 bases. The CDR3 spans 16 residues. Looked up from germline, CDR1 is MDHEN and CDR2 is SYDVKM. This CDR3 is CASSLGAPSSMDTQYF. The CDR3 DNA follows: TGTGCCAGCAGTTTGGGTGCACCATCTAGCATGGATACGCAGTATTTT. The entire variable domain, with the rest obtained from reference TRBV28 and TRBJ2-3, is as follows: DVKVTQSSRYLVKRTGEKVFLECVQDMDHENMFWYRQDPGLGLRLIYFSYDVKMKEKGDIPEGYSVSREKKERFSLILESASTNQTSMYLCASSLGAPSSMDTQYFGPGTRLTVL.

The sample holds one count of this clone. This sample includes further DNA sequences coding for the same CDR3. The chain employs TRBV7-9 and TRBJ2-7; D could derive from TRBD1 or TRBD2 (5 bases each). Per germline, CDR1 SEHNR and CDR2 FQNEAQ (reference sequence). The V gene lost 1 base and the J gene lost 2 bases, with 9 bases spanning the gap. The CDR3 totals 14 residues. CDR3 protein: CASSLDGGTYEQYF. CDR3 DNA: TGTGCCAGCAGCTTAGATGGGGGAACCTACGAGCAGTACTTC.

This chain links TRBV5-8 with TRBJ2-7; the D gene could be TRBD1 or TRBD2 (5 bases each). CDR3 size: 14 residues. Trimming shortened V by 4 bases and J by 2 bases, and 13 bases separated the two germline ends. Germline lookup yields CDR1 SGHTS and CDR2 YDEGEE. CDR3 DNA: TGTGCCAGCAGCGGGACCTTAGGGGCCTACGAGCAGTACTTC. This encodes CASSGTLGAYEQYF.

The chain recombines TRBV19 with TRBJ2-1; perhaps TRBD2 as D (5 bases). This CDR3 region has 13 residues. V was pared by 7 bases and J by 4 bases, with 11 bases between. CDR1 LNHDA and CDR2 SQIVND come from the germline V gene (reference sequence). The CDR3 region is CASTRTGYNEQFF. CDR3 in DNA: TGTGCCAGTACCCGGACGGGATACAATGAGCAGTTCTTC.

A few counts support this clone. The same CDR3 can be traced to other DNA sequences in this sample. This sequence joins TRBV9 and TRBJ1-1; D may be TRBD1 (5 bases). The V gene lost 2 bases and the J gene lost 5 bases, with 10 bases spanning the gap. Germline values: CDR1 SGDLS, CDR2 YYNGEE. The CDR3 consists of 13 residues. In DNA form, the CDR3 reads TGTGCCAGCAGCGTTGGGGGGAGTACTGAAGCTTTCTTT. Translating it yields CASSVGGSTEAFF.

The V and J genes are TRBV2 and TRBJ2-7, with a tentative D call TRBD1 (6 bases). This CDR3 is built from 13 residues. The V and J ends lost 8 bases and 2 bases respectively, with 13 bases between them. Germline lookup yields CDR1 SNHLY and CDR2 FYNNEI. The CDR3 coding sequence is TGTGCCAGCCAAGGGACAAAACCCTACGAGCAGTACTTC. Translating gives CASQGTKPYEQYF.

This chain connects TRBV10-2 to TRBJ1-5; D perhaps matches TRBD1 (6 bases). The V gene's germline CDR1 is WSHSY and CDR2 SAAADI. V was pared by 8 bases and J by 10 bases, with 21 bases between. The CDR3 is made up of 14 amino acids. The CDR3: CASGDTGTVFPQHF. Here the CDR3 DNA reads TGCGCCAGCGGGGATACAGGGACCGTTTTTCCCCAGCATTTT.

Details on this clone: This specimen includes other DNA sequences encoding the same CDR3. V is TRBV9 and J is TRBJ2-7; D possibly corresponds to TRBD2 (5 bases). This CDR3 is 14 amino acids long. Germline assignment: CDR1 SGDLS and CDR2 YYNGEE. V was pared by 0 bases and J by 3 bases, with 10 bases between. CDR3 in amino acids: CASSVGDRGYEQYF. In nucleotides, the CDR3 is TGTGCCAGCAGCGTAGGAGACCGGGGCTACGAGCAGTACTTC.

As for this clone: In the same sample, other DNA sequences code for this CDR3. The chain carries TRBV9 and TRBJ2-2; no clear D gene. V lost 1 base, J lost 0 bases, and 1 base lay in between. Germline V gives CDR1 SGDLS, CDR2 YYNGEE. This CDR3 is built from 13 residues. The DNA of the CDR3 is TGTGCCAGCAGCGTATCGAACACCGGGGAGCTGTTTTTT. Its protein is CASSVSNTGELFF.

V and J are TRBV16 and TRBJ2-7; 9 bases align to TRBD1. Germline CDR1 reads KGHSY; CDR2 reads FQNENV. The length of the CDR3 is 16 residues. J was trimmed by 4 bases and V by 2 bases; bases with no gene match: 9. The CDR3: CASSQEYRTGEYEQYF. The CDR3 nucleotides read TGTGCCAGCAGCCAAGAGTATAGGACAGGGGAGTACGAGCAGTACTTC. The entire variable domain, with the rest obtained from reference TRBV16 and TRBJ2-7, is as follows: GEEVAQTPKHLVRGEGQKAKLYCAPIKGHSYVFWYQQVLKNEFKFLISFQNENVFDETGMPKERFSAKCLPNSPCSLEIQATKLEDSAVYFCASSQEYRTGEYEQYFGPGTRLTVT.

The chain joins TRBV5-8 to TRBJ2-1; D call uncertain. Trimming cost V 3 bases and J 8 bases, with 15 bases left between them. Germline V CDR1 and CDR2: SGHTS, YDEGEE. The CDR3 consists of 14 residues. CDR3 in amino acids: CASSSRLAMDEQFF. CDR3 nucleotides: TGTGCCAGCAGCTCCCGATTGGCCATGGATGAGCAGTTCTTC.

The V call is TRBV27, the J call TRBJ1-1, with no clear D. This CDR3 has 14 amino acids. Germline CDR1 MNHEY, CDR2 SMNVEV (reference sequence). Trimming left V 7 bases short and J 1 base short, with 13 bases between. The CDR3 protein is CASTPIGRNTEAFF. The DNA for the CDR3 is TGTGCCAGCACCCCGATAGGGAGGAACACTGAAGCTTTCTTT.

V is TRBV4-3 and J is TRBJ2-3, with 11 bases aligning to TRBD2. V was pared by 3 bases and J by 0 bases, with 2 bases of the junction left unmatched. CDR1 LGHNA and CDR2 YSLEER come from the germline V gene. This CDR3 is 16 amino acids long. DNA for the CDR3: TGCGCCAGCAGCCAGCGACTAGCGGGGAGCACAGATACGCAGTATTTT. Translated, it gives CASSQRLAGSTDTQYF.

This chain connects TRBV19 to TRBJ1-1, with 8 bases identical to TRBD1. This CDR3 is built from 13 residues. The trim removed 9 bases at V and 7 bases at J, leaving 10 bases unmatched. Germline loops: CDR1 LNHDA, CDR2 SQIVND (reference sequence). The CDR3 DNA follows: TGTGCCAGCTCAGACCGGGACAGGCTTGAAGCTTTCTTT. Translated, it gives CASSDRDRLEAFF.